The 7 T cell receptor beta chains below all came from one sample that was sequenced in a study of shared clonotypes between healthy human individuals. Only in-frame clones appear in the TCRdb table, and some are missing; sequencing was by immunoSEQ multiplex PCR. The sample has 560,000 or so clones; about 96% are singletons. Cells designated naive CD8 were CD45RO-negative and were positively selected for CCR7, with terminally differentiated effector memory CD45RA+ cells excluded. The sample was naive CD8+ T cells sorted from blood. The receptors shown here come from a woman in her 30s in good health.

In nucleotides, the CDR3 is TGTGCCAGCAGCCTCTTTGCGGGGAAAAACACCGGGGAGCTGTTTTTT. Its protein product is CASSLFAGKNTGELFF. V and J are TRBV27 and TRBJ2-2; tentative D call: TRBD2 (6 bases). The CDR3 length is 16 residues. Trimming left V 6 bases short and J 2 bases short, with 16 bases between. Germline V gene lookup returns CDR1 MNHEY and CDR2 SMNVEV (reference sequence).

The J gene is TRBJ1-1, the V gene TRBV5-6; D not certain. Germline CDR1 SGHDT, CDR2 YYEEEE. There are 12 residues in the CDR3. Trimming pared 4 bases from V and 5 bases from J, leaving 9 bases between. CDR3 protein: CASSPGPTEAFF. The CDR3 bases are TGTGCCAGCAGCCCCGGACCGACTGAAGCTTTCTTT.

Remarks on this clone: Different DNA sequences within this sample yield the same CDR3. V is TRBV10-2 and J is TRBJ2-7; D perhaps matches TRBD2 (7 bases). The germline CDR1 and CDR2 sequences are WSHSY and SAAADI. Trimming left V 3 bases short and J 2 bases short, with 8 bases between. The CDR3 sequence is 13 residues long. The CDR3 region is CASSDGGPYEQYF. The CDR3 nucleotides read TGCGCCAGCAGTGACGGGGGGCCCTACGAGCAGTACTTC.

The gene calls are TRBV9 and TRBJ2-3; the match to TRBD2 covers 8 bases. Germline CDR1 and CDR2: SGDLS and YYNGEE. The V and J ends lost 0 bases and 6 bases, in that order; junction bases with no gene match: 6. The CDR3 loop spans 15 amino acids. The CDR3 reads CASSVGGRPSDTQYF. CDR3 in DNA: TGTGCCAGCAGCGTAGGCGGGAGGCCCAGCGATACGCAGTATTTT.

The rearrangement uses TRBV29-1 and TRBJ2-3, with D possibly being TRBD2 (5 bases). The germline V and J ends were trimmed by 7 bases and 7 bases, with 21 bases remaining between them. The CDR3 covers 14 residues. From germline, CDR1 is SQVTM and CDR2 ANQGSEA. The CDR3 protein is CSGVPNDYQHTQYF. Written as DNA, the CDR3 is TGCAGCGGCGTTCCGAATGACTATCAACATACGCAGTATTTT.

The chain joins TRBV5-6 to TRBJ2-1, with D possibly TRBD1 on 5 matching bases. The CDR3 spans 14 residues. Deletions cut 1 base from V and 5 bases from J, with 10 bases between. From germline, CDR1 is SGHDT and CDR2 YYEEEE. CDR3 protein: CASSLWGLNNEQFF. CDR3 DNA: TGTGCCAGCAGCTTGTGGGGCCTCAACAATGAGCAGTTCTTC.

The CDR3: CAISEQGSGSNEQFF. The CDR3 coding sequence is TGTGCCATCAGCGAACAAGGGAGCGGGAGCAATGAGCAGTTCTTC. The chain carries TRBV10-3 and TRBJ2-1, with 8 bases aligning to TRBD2. Germline trimming cut 6 bases from V and 6 bases from J; bases unmatched to any gene: 10. Germline V CDR1 and CDR2: ENHRY, SYGVKD. The CDR3 contains 15 residues.